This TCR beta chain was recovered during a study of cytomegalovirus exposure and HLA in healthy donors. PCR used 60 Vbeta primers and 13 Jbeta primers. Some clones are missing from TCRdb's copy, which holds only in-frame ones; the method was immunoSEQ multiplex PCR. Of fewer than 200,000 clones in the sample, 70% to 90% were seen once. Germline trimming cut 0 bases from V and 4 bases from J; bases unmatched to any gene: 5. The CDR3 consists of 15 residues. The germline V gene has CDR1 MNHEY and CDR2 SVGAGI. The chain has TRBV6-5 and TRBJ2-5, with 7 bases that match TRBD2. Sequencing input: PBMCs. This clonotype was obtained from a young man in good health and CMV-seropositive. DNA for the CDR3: TGTGCCAGCAGTTACTCGGGCGGGAGTACAGAGACCCAGTACTTC. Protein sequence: CASSYSGGSTETQYF.